The 14 T cell receptor beta chains below were found in one sample sequenced in a study of T cell changes during pregnancy in multiple sclerosis. This table comes from immunoSEQ multiplex PCR, and its TCRdb copy is limited to in-frame clones, with some not included. The sample lists about 100,000 clones, roughly nine tenths seen once, with approximately 0.8% in the top ten. Specimen: peripheral blood, collected in the second trimester of pregnancy. Receptors were obtained from a female donor in good health, enrolled as a control in a pregnancy study.

The chain links TRBV5-4 to TRBJ2-1; the match to TRBD2 covers 11 bases. J was trimmed by 7 bases and V by 4 bases; bases with no gene match: 13. The germline V gene has CDR1 SGHNT and CDR2 YYREEE (reference sequence). The length of the CDR3 is 17 residues. CDR3 amino acids: CASSLFPGLAALNEQFF. In DNA form, the CDR3 reads TGTGCCAGCAGCCTTTTCCCGGGACTAGCGGCCCTTAATGAGCAGTTCTTC.

This sequence joins TRBV2 and TRBJ2-5, with TRBD2 matching 8 bases. Looked up from germline, CDR1 is SNHLY and CDR2 is FYNNEI. The V gene end was trimmed by 8 bases and the J gene end by 7 bases; junction bases not matched to a gene: 6. The CDR3 is 12 amino acids. The CDR3 is CASAGRGGTQYF. The CDR3, as DNA: TGTGCCAGCGCTGGCCGGGGGGGGACCCAGTACTTC. Using reference TRBV2 and TRBJ2-5 for the parts outside the CDR3, the full variable domain is EPEVTQTPSHQVTQMGQEVILRCVPISNHLYFYWYRQILGQKVEFLVSFYNNEISEKSEIFDDQFSVERPDGSNFTLKIRSTKLEDSAMYFCASAGRGGTQYFGPGTRLLVL.

This clone was counted a few times. The chain uses TRBV5-1 and TRBJ1-1, with 10 bases lining up with TRBD1. CDR1 is SGHRS, CDR2 YFSETQ, per germline. The CDR3 is 15 residues long. V trimming: 3 bases; J trimming: 5 bases; junction bases outside the gene matches: 7. DNA of the CDR3: TGCGCCAGCAGCTCGAACCGACAGGGGGCAACTGAAGCTTTCTTT. Amino acids: CASSSNRQGATEAFF.

V is TRBV29-1 and J is TRBJ1-2; a possible D gene is TRBD1 (5 bases). This CDR3 has 14 residues. V lost 4 bases, J lost 2 bases, and 14 bases lay in between. Germline CDR1 is SQVTM and CDR2 is ANQGSEA. This CDR3 is CSVGNTGSNYGYTF. Written as DNA, the CDR3 is TGCAGCGTTGGGAATACAGGCTCAAACTATGGCTACACCTTC.

The chain is built from TRBV11-1 and TRBJ2-1; 8 nucleotides align to TRBD1. Germline CDR1 and CDR2: SGHAT and FQDESV (reference sequence). V shed 5 bases and J 10 bases; nucleotides not matched to a gene: 7. The CDR3 is made up of 13 amino acids. The CDR3 DNA reads as TGTGCCAGCAGCCCAGGACAGGGCCGGGAGCAGTTCTTC. It is translated as CASSPGQGREQFF.

The V and J genes are TRBV7-2 and TRBJ2-1, with TRBD2 matching over 9 bases. Germline V CDR1 and CDR2: SGHTA, FQGNSA. The CDR3 extends over 15 amino acids. Unmatched junction bases numbered 6, after V lost 5 bases and J lost 4 bases. The CDR3 loop is CASSIELAGYNEQFF. DNA for the CDR3: TGTGCCAGCAGCATCGAGCTAGCGGGATACAATGAGCAGTTCTTC.

V usage is TRBV5-6 and J usage is TRBJ2-5; 7 bases agree with TRBD2. Germline lookup yields CDR1 SGHDT and CDR2 YYEEEE. With V trimmed by 1 base and J by 3 bases, 3 bases remained unmatched. The CDR3 has 14 residues. The CDR3 sequence is CASSLWGGKETQYF. In nucleotides, the CDR3 is TGTGCCAGCAGCTTGTGGGGGGGGAAAGAGACCCAGTACTTC.

The J gene is TRBJ2-7, the V gene TRBV19; 15 bases line up with TRBD2. The V gene end was trimmed by 5 bases and the J gene end by 5 bases; junction bases not matched to a gene: 4. This CDR3 is 15 amino acids long. CDR1 is LNHDA and CDR2 is SQIVND in the germline V gene (reference sequence). Here the CDR3 reads CASSRTSGRADEQYF. CDR3 sequence (DNA): TGTGCCAGTAGTCGGACTAGCGGGAGGGCCGACGAGCAGTACTTC.

The chain links TRBV2 to TRBJ1-1, with D possibly TRBD1 on 5 matching bases. V was shortened by 4 bases and J by 5 bases, with 17 bases between the two germline ends. The CDR3 is 15 amino acids. CDR1 and CDR2 from the germline V gene are SNHLY and FYNNEI. The CDR3 DNA sequence: TGTGCCAGCAGTGTCTCGACAGCTGTGGCAACTGAAGCTTTCTTT. Protein sequence: CASSVSTAVATEAFF. Complete variable domain (other parts from reference TRBV2 and TRBJ1-1): EPEVTQTPSHQVTQMGQEVILRCVPISNHLYFYWYRQILGQKVEFLVSFYNNEISEKSEIFDDQFSVERPDGSNFTLKIRSTKLEDSAMYFCASSVSTAVATEAFFGQGTRLTVV.

This sequence joins TRBV5-1 and TRBJ2-1, with TRBD2 identical over 10 bases. The J segment lost 4 bases and the V segment lost 2 bases, leaving 3 bases of the junction unmatched. The CDR3 covers 15 residues. Germline V gene data show CDR1 as SGHRS and CDR2 as YFSETQ. The chain's CDR3 is CASSFGLAVYNEQFF. In DNA, the CDR3 is TGCGCCAGCAGCTTTGGACTAGCGGTTTACAATGAGCAGTTCTTC.

Only one count was recorded for this clone. The chain uses TRBV4-3 and TRBJ2-1; TRBD2 agrees at 11 bases. The germline V gene has CDR1 LGHNA and CDR2 YSLEER. The CDR3 covers 18 residues. The V segment lost 4 bases and the J segment 0 bases; nucleotides outside the gene matches: 8. Here the CDR3 reads CASSPTSGRGSSYNEQFF. DNA of the CDR3: TGCGCCAGCAGCCCAACTAGCGGGAGAGGTAGCTCCTACAATGAGCAGTTCTTC.

V gene TRBV7-2 combines with J gene TRBJ1-3; the match to TRBD1 covers 7 bases. This CDR3 has 16 amino acids. The germline V gene has CDR1 SGHTA and CDR2 FQGNSA. The ends lost 5 bases at V and 0 bases at J; junction bases unmatched: 7. CDR3 coding DNA: TGTGCCAGCAGCCGCAGCCCAGGGGGCTCTGGAAACACCATATATTTT. This gives the protein CASSRSPGGSGNTIYF.

This chain uses TRBV5-4 with TRBJ2-3; 8 bases agree with TRBD1. CDR1 is SGHNT, CDR2 YYREEE, per germline (reference sequence). The CDR3 covers 15 residues. The ends lost 2 bases at V and 3 bases at J; junction bases unmatched: 5. The CDR3 reads CASSFQGALTDTQYF. CDR3 DNA: TGTGCCAGCAGCTTTCAGGGGGCGCTTACAGATACGCAGTATTTT.

The V and J genes are TRBV14 and TRBJ1-1; a possible D gene is TRBD1 (5 bases). The V end lost 3 bases, the J end lost 3 bases, and 8 bases lay between the germline ends. The CDR3 has 13 residues. Germline V gene lookup returns CDR1 SGHDN and CDR2 FVKESK. The CDR3 coding sequence is TGTGCCAGCAGCCATTGGGGGGACACTGAAGCTTTCTTT. Encoded protein: CASSHWGDTEAFF.